This TCR beta chain was obtained from a study of shared clonotypes between healthy human individuals. V was pared by 8 bases and J by 0 bases, with 10 bases between. The germline V gene has CDR1 SNHLY and CDR2 FYNNEI. The CDR3 loop spans 14 amino acids. Sequencing was performed with immunoSEQ multiplex PCR; in TCRdb, only in-frame clones are kept and a portion is missing. This table holds roughly 1.5 million clones, approximately 98% found once. This clone was seen just once. Material: naive CD4+ T cells sorted from blood. The subset was: CD45RA+ positively selected. This receptor was identified in a man between 25 and 39 years old in good health. The chain is built from TRBV2 and TRBJ2-2; D is unclear. The CDR3 region has the DNA TGTGCCAGCCTGGACCGATCGAACACCGGGGAGCTGTTTTTT. This gives the protein CASLDRSNTGELFF.